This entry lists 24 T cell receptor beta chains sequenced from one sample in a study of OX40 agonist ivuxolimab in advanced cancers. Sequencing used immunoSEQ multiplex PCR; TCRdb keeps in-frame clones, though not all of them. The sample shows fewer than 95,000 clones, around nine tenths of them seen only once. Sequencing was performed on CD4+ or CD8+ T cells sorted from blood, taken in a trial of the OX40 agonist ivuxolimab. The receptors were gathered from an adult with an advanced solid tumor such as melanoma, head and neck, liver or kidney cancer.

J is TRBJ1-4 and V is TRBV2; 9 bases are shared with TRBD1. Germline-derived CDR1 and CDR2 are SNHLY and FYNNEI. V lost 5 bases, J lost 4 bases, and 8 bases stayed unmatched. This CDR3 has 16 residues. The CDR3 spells CASSTGQGGNNEKLFF. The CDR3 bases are TGTGCCAGCAGTACGGGACAGGGCGGTAATAATGAAAAACTGTTTTTT. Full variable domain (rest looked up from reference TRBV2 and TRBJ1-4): EPEVTQTPSHQVTQMGQEVILRCVPISNHLYFYWYRQILGQKVEFLVSFYNNEISEKSEIFDDQFSVERPDGSNFTLKIRSTKLEDSAMYFCASSTGQGGNNEKLFFGSGTQLSVL.

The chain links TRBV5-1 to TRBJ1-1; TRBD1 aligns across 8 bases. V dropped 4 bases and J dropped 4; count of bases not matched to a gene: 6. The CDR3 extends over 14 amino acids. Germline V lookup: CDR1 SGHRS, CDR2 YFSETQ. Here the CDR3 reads CASSVRQGTTEAFF. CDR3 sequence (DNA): TGCGCCAGCAGCGTCCGACAGGGGACCACTGAAGCTTTCTTT.

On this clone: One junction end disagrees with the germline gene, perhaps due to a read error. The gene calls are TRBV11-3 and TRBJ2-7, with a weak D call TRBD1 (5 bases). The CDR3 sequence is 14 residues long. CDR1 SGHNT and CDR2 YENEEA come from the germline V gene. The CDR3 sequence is CASSPLRDSLRRDF. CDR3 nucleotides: TGTGCCAGCAGCCCCCTGCGCGACAGCCTACGTCGGGACTTC. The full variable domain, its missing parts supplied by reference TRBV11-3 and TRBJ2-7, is EAGVVQSPRYKIIEKKQPVAFWCNPISGHNTLYWYLQNLGQGPELLIRYENEEAVDDSQLPKDRFSAERLKGVDSTLKIQPAELGDSAVYLCASSPLRDSLRRDFGPGTRLTVT.

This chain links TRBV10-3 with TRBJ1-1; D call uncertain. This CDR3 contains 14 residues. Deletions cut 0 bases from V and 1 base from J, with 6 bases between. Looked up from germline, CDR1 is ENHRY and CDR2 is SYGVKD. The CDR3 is CAISESGGNTEAFF. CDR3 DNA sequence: TGTGCCATCAGTGAGTCGGGAGGGAACACTGAAGCTTTCTTT.

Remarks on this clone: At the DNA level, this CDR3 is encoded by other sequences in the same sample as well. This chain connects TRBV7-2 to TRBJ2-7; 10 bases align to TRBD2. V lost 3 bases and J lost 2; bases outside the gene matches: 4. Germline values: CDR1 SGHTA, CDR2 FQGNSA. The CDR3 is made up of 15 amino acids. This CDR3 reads CASSLRLAGPYEQYF. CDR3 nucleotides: TGTGCCAGCAGCTTGAGACTAGCGGGTCCCTACGAGCAGTACTTC.

The CDR3 region has the DNA TGTGCCAGCAGCTGGGGGGAAGGGAAGGGGATTCAGTACTTC. Encoded protein: CASSWGEGKGIQYF. The chain recombines TRBV11-1 with TRBJ2-4, with D perhaps TRBD2 (6 bases). This CDR3 has 14 residues. V was pared by 4 bases and J by 10 bases, with 17 bases between. CDR1 SGHAT and CDR2 FQDESV come from the germline V gene (reference sequence).

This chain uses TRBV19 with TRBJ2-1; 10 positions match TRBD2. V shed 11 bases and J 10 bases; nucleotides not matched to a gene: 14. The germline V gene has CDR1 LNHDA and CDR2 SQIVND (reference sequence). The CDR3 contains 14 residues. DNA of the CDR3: TGTGCCGCCTCGGCAGCGGGAGGGCCCTCCGAGCAGTTCTTC. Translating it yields CAASAAGGPSEQFF.

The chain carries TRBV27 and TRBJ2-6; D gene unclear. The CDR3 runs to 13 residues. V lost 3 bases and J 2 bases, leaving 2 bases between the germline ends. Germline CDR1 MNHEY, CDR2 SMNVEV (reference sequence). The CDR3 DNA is TGTGCCAGCAGTTTGACTGGGGCCAACGTCCTGACTTTC. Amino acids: CASSLTGANVLTF.

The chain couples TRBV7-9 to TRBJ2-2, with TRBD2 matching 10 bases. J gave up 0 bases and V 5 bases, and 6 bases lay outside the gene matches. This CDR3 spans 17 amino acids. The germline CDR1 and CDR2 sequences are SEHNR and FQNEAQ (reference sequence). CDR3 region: CASSPPGLASNTGELFF. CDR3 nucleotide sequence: TGTGCCAGCAGCCCCCCGGGACTAGCGTCGAACACCGGGGAGCTGTTTTTT.

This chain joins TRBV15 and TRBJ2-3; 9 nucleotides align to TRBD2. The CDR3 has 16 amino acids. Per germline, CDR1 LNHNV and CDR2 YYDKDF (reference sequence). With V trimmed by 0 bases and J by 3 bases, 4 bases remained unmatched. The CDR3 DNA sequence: TGTGCCACCAGCAGAGATTTGCGGGAGGGGACAGATACGCAGTATTTT. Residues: CATSRDLREGTDTQYF.

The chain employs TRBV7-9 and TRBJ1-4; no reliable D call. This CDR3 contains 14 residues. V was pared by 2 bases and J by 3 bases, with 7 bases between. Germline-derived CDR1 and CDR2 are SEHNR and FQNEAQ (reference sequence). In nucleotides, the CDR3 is TGTGCCAGCAGCTTACACAGTTCTAATGAAAAACTGTTTTTT. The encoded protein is CASSLHSSNEKLFF.

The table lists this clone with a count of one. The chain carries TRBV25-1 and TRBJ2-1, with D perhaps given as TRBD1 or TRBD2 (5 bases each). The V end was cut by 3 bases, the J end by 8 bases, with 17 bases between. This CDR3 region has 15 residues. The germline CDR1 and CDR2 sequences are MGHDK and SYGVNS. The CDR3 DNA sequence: TGTGCCAGCAGTGAGACGGGACCCAGTTCGGATGAGCAGTTCTTC. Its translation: CASSETGPSSDEQFF.

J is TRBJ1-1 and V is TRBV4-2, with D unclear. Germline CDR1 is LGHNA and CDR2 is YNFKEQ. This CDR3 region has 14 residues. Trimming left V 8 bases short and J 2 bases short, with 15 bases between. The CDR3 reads CASATSYRNTEAFF. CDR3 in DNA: TGTGCCAGCGCCACATCTTATAGAAACACTGAAGCTTTCTTT.

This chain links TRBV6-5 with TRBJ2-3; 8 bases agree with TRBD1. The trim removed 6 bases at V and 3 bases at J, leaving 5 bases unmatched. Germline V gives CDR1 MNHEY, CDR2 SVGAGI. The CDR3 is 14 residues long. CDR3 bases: TGTGCCAGCAGACGACAGGGGAGGACAGATACGCAGTATTTT. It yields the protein CASRRQGRTDTQYF.

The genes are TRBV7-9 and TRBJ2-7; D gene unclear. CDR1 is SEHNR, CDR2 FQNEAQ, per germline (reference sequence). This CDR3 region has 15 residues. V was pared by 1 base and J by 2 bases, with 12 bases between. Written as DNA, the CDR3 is TGTGCCAGCAGCTTAGTTTGGGCATCTGCCTACGAGCAGTACTTC. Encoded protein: CASSLVWASAYEQYF. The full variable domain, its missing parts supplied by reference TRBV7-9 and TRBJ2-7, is DTGVSQNPRHKITKRGQNVTFRCDPISEHNRLYWYRQTLGQGPEFLTYFQNEAQLEKSRLLSDRFSAERPKGSFSTLEIQRTEQGDSAMYLCASSLVWASAYEQYFGPGTRLTVT.

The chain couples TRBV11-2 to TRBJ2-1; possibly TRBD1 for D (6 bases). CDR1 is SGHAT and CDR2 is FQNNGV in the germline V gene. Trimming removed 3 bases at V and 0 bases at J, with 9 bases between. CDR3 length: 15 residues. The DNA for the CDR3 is TGTGCCAGCAGCTTGGAGACAGGCTCCTACAATGAGCAGTTCTTC. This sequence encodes CASSLETGSYNEQFF.

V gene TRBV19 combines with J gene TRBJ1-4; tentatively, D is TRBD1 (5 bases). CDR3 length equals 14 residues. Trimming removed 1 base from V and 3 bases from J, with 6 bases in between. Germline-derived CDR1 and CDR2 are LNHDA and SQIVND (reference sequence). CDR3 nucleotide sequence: TGTGCCAGTAGTATAGGGGGGGCTAATGAAAAACTGTTTTTT. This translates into CASSIGGANEKLFF.

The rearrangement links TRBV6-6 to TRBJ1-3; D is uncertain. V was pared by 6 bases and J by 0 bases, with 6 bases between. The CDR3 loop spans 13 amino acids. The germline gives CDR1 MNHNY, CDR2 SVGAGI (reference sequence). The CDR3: CASRRPSGNTIYF. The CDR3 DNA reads TGTGCCAGCAGACGGCCCTCTGGAAACACCATATATTTT.

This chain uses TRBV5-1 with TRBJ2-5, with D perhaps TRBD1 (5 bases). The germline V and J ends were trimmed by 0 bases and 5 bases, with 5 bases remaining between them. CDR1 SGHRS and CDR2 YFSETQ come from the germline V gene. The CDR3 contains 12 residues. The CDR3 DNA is TGCGCCAGCAGCTTGGAGGGGGAGACCCAGTACTTC. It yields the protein CASSLEGETQYF.

DNA for the CDR3: TGTGCCAGCAGTTACACAGGGGGCTCATACTACGAGCAGTACTTC. Protein sequence: CASSYTGGSYYEQYF. The rearrangement joins TRBV7-2 to TRBJ2-7; 9 bases align to TRBD1. The CDR3 length is 15 residues. The germline gives CDR1 SGHTA, CDR2 FQGNSA. The ends lost 6 bases at V and 3 bases at J; junction bases unmatched: 9.

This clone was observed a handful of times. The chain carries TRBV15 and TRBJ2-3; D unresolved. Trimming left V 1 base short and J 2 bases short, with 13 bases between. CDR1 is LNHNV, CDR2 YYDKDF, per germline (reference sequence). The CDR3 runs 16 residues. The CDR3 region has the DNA TGTGCCACCAGCAGAGGGTCCCAGGCATCCACAGATACGCAGTATTTT. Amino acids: CATSRGSQASTDTQYF.

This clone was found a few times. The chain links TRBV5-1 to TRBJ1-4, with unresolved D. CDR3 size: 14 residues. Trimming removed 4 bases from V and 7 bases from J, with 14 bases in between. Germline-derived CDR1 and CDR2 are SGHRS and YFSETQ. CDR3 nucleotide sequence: TGCGCCAGCAGCCCCCAAGTGAGCGGTGAAAAACTGTTTTTT. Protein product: CASSPQVSGEKLFF.

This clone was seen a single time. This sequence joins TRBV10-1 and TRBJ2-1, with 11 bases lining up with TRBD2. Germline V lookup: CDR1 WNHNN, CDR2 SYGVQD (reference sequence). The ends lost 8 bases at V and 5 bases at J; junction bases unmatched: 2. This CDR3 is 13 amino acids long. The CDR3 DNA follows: TGCGCCAGCCCGGGACTAGCGGACAATGAGCAGTTCTTC. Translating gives CASPGLADNEQFF.

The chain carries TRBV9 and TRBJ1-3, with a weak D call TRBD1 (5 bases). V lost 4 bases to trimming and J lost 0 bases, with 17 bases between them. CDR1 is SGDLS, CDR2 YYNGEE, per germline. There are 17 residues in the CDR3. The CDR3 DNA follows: TGTGCCAGCAGCTTACGGGGGGAATTACTCTCTGGAAACACCATATATTTT. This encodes CASSLRGELLSGNTIYF.